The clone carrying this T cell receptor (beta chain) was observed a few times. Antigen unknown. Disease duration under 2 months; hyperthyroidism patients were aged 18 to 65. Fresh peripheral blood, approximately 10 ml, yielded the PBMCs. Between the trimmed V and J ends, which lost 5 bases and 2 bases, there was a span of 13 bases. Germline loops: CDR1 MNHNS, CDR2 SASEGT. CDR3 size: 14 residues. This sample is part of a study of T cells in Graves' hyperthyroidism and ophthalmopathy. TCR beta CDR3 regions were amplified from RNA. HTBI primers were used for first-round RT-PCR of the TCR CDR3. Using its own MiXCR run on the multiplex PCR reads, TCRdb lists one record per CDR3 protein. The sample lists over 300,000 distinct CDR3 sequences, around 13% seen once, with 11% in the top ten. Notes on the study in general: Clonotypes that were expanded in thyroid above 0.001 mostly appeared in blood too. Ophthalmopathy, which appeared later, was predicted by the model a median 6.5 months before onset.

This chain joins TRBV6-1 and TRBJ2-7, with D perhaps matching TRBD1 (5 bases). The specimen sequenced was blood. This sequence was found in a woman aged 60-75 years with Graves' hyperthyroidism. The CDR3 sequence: CASSYRQYTYEQYF. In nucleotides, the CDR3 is TGTGCCAGCAGTTATAGACAGTATACCTACGAGCAGTACTTC.